This TCR beta chain is drawn from a study of CD8+ T cells in alopecia areata. Regarding the study as a whole: Clonality in the scalp and expanded CD8+ clones ranked among the top 100 were significantly decreased by tofacitinib.

J gave up 5 bases and V 3 bases, and 3 bases lay outside the gene matches. From germline, CDR1 is SGHVS and CDR2 FQNEAQ. The CDR3 sequence is 14 residues long. A remark on this clone: Its antigen is not known.

Treatment: oral pan-JAK inhibitor, 5-10 mg twice daily. Individuals with alopecia areata gave both lesional scalp punch biopsies and peripheral blood for collection. TCR sequencing used cDNA made by reverse transcription of extracted RNA. Profiled with immunoSEQ multiplex PCR; TCRdb holds only in-frame clones, not every one. The table lists about 220,000 clones, 50% to 70% of them singletons. V usage is TRBV7-8 and J usage is TRBJ2-1; TRBD1 matches at 8 bases. This clonotype was sampled from a human donor with alopecia areata. The sequenced sample was CD4+ T cells sorted from blood, obtained at week 4, from a patient treated with tofacitinib. The CDR3 region has the DNA TGTGCCAGCAGCTTGGACAGGGCCGACAATGAGCAGTTCTTC. Translated: CASSLDRADNEQFF.